The 22 T cell receptor beta chains in this list originate from one sample, sequenced in a study of a mutant IDH1 vaccine in newly diagnosed glioma. Regarding time point: week 47, end of study. In every dose of vaccine, 300 ug of mutant IDH1 20-mer peptide was given alongside topical imiquimod. TCRdb's copy holds only in-frame clones and misses some; the assay was immunoSEQ multiplex PCR. The repertoire holds approximately 100,000 clones, with just under 90% as singletons. No antigen has been assigned to these receptors. The sample was PBMCs, taken from a glioma patient whose treatment included an IDH1 peptide vaccine. The source is a woman between 50 and 59 years old with glioma.

This clone was picked up one time. The chain uses TRBV6-5 and TRBJ1-1; a possible D gene is TRBD1 (5 bases). The length of the CDR3 is 14 residues. Looked up from germline, CDR1 is MNHEY and CDR2 is SVGAGI. Trimming took 4 bases from V and 7 from J, leaving 16 bases between them. The CDR3 nucleotides read TGTGCCAGCAGTTCGAAACCAGGGTTCGGTGAAGCTTTCTTT. Protein product: CASSSKPGFGEAFF.

This chain uses TRBV5-5 with TRBJ2-1, with 7 bases identical to TRBD2. The CDR3 spans 16 residues. Looked up from germline, CDR1 is SGHKS and CDR2 is YYEKEE (reference sequence). The junction had 12 bases not matched to a gene; V was cut back by 4 bases and J by 5 bases. CDR3 amino acids: CASSPGRELRNNEQFF. CDR3 DNA: TGTGCCAGCAGCCCTGGGAGGGAGTTGAGGAACAATGAGCAGTTCTTC.

This clone was observed a handful of times. V is TRBV29-1 and J is TRBJ1-1; 7 bases map to TRBD1. With 1 base clipped from V and 8 bases from J, the junction kept 4 bases outside the gene matches. The CDR3 covers 12 residues. Per germline, CDR1 SQVTM and CDR2 ANQGSEA. This chain's CDR3 is CSVEGRGQEAFF. In nucleotides, the CDR3 is TGCAGCGTTGAAGGGAGGGGACAGGAAGCTTTCTTT.

V gene TRBV9 combines with J gene TRBJ2-7; the D gene is possibly TRBD2 (5 bases). The CDR3 is 15 residues long. With 4 bases removed from V and 7 bases from J, the gap between germline ends came to 21 bases. Germline loops: CDR1 SGDLS, CDR2 YYNGEE. In DNA, the CDR3 is TGTGCCAGCAGCCCCCTTAACGTGAACCGCGGGGAGCAGTACTTC. It specifies CASSPLNVNRGEQYF. The full variable domain, with the rest looked up from reference TRBV9 and TRBJ2-7, is DSGVTQTPKHLITATGQRVTLRCSPRSGDLSVYWYQQSLDQGLQFLIQYYNGEERAKGNILERFSAQQFPDLHSELNLSSLELGDSALYFCASSPLNVNRGEQYFGPGTRLTVT.

This chain joins TRBV9 and TRBJ1-2, with D possibly matching TRBD1 (5 bases). The CDR3 is 13 residues long. CDR1 and CDR2 (germline): SGDLS, YYNGEE. Between the trimmed V and J ends, which lost 0 bases and 8 bases, there was a span of 11 bases. The chain's CDR3 is CASSVVGGYGYTF. The CDR3 DNA follows: TGTGCCAGCAGCGTAGTTGGGGGGTACGGCTACACCTTC.

This chain connects TRBV23-1 to TRBJ1-2; possible D gene TRBD1, 5 bases. TRBV23-1 is treated as an ORF (open reading frame) with a function not yet certain. Trimming cost V 0 bases and J 0 bases, with 8 bases left between them. The CDR3 totals 15 residues. The CDR3 DNA is TGCGCCAGCAGTCAATCGGGGGAGACTAACTATGGCTACACCTTC. Its translation: CASSQSGETNYGYTF.

The CDR3 nucleotides read TGTGCCAGCTCATCCCGGACTAGCGGGAGGGCCACCGATTGGGAAGATACGCAGTATTTT. This sequence encodes CASSSRTSGRATDWEDTQYF. The chain employs TRBV18 and TRBJ2-3; 15 bases agree with TRBD2. CDR1 is KGHSH, CDR2 LQKENI, per germline. This CDR3 contains 20 residues. V lost 5 bases and J lost 5; bases outside the gene matches: 17.

The V call is TRBV18, the J call TRBJ2-3; perhaps D is TRBD1 or TRBD2 (5 bases each). V gave up 7 bases and J gave up 4 bases, with 18 bases separating them. The CDR3 has 15 residues. The V gene's germline CDR1 is KGHSH and CDR2 LQKENI. The CDR3 nucleotides read TGTGCCAGCTTATCGGAGCTAAGAGGGGCAGATACGCAGTATTTT. Its protein is CASLSELRGADTQYF.

This chain connects TRBV28 to TRBJ1-1; the D gene is possibly TRBD1 (6 bases). Per germline, CDR1 MDHEN and CDR2 SYDVKM. Trimming took off 6 bases at V and 1 base at J, with 9 bases between the two ends. The CDR3 spans 13 residues. CDR3 DNA sequence: TGTGCCAGCAGGTGGGGGGCGAACACTGAAGCTTTCTTT. Residues: CASRWGANTEAFF.

A single count supports this clone. V is TRBV28 and J is TRBJ2-4; TRBD1 might be the D (6 bases). Trimming cost V 4 bases and J 13 bases, with 17 bases left between them. Germline values: CDR1 MDHEN, CDR2 SYDVKM. The CDR3 loop spans 13 amino acids. The CDR3 nucleotides read TGTGCCAGCAGTTCCCCGGGACACCCTAGGCAGTACTTC. Its translation is CASSSPGHPRQYF. The variable domain in full, completed from reference TRBV28 and TRBJ2-4, reads DVKVTQSSRYLVKRTGEKVFLECVQDMDHENMFWYRQDPGLGLRLIYFSYDVKMKEKGDIPEGYSVSREKKERFSLILESASTNQTSMYLCASSSPGHPRQYFGAGTRLSVL.

This clone has just one count. The CDR3 reads CASSRDRDSMTFF. The CDR3 region has the DNA TGTGCCAGCAGCCGCGACCGGGACAGCATGACGTTCTTC. The J gene is TRBJ2-1, the V gene TRBV6-5; 7 positions agree with TRBD1. After removal of 6 bases from V and 15 bases from J, the junction contained 14 bases not matched to a gene. Germline CDR1 reads MNHEY; CDR2 reads SVGAGI. The CDR3 consists of 13 residues.

This clone was observed once. The junction shows a germline mismatch at one end, possibly a read error. This chain links TRBV30 with TRBJ2-1, with D uncertain. Per the germline V gene, CDR1 is GTSNPN and CDR2 is SVGIG (reference sequence). The CDR3 runs 12 residues. CDR3 nucleotide sequence: TGTGCCTGGAGCTCTATGGGCAATGAGCAGCTCTTC. It specifies CAWSSMGNEQLF. The whole variable domain, filled in from reference TRBV30 and TRBJ2-1, reads SQTIHQWPATLVQPVGSPLSLECTVEGTSNPNLYWYRQAAGRGLQLLFYSVGIGQISSEVPQNLSASRPQDRQFILSSKKLLLSDSGFYLCAWSSMGNEQLFGPGTRLTVL.

This clone was counted once. The rearrangement links TRBV27 to TRBJ2-5, with 7 bases lining up with TRBD2. Germline lookup yields CDR1 MNHEY and CDR2 SMNVEV (reference sequence). There are 15 residues in the CDR3. The ends lost 3 bases at V and 2 bases at J; junction bases unmatched: 6. In nucleotides, the CDR3 is TGTGCCAGCAGTTTCTGGGGGGGAGTTCAAGAGACCCAGTACTTC. Protein sequence: CASSFWGGVQETQYF.

The CDR3 here is CASSIPGRVAYEQYF. As DNA, the CDR3 is TGTGCCAGCAGCATCCCCGGGAGGGTGGCCTACGAGCAGTACTTC. V usage is TRBV4-2 and J usage is TRBJ2-7; TRBD2 aligns across 8 bases. The V gene end was trimmed by 5 bases and the J gene end by 2 bases; junction bases not matched to a gene: 8. In germline, CDR1 is LGHNA, CDR2 YNFKEQ. There are 15 residues in the CDR3.

The chain carries TRBV29-1 and TRBJ2-1; the match to TRBD1 covers 11 bases. Losses at the gene ends were 6 bases for V and 6 bases for J; bases not matched to a gene: 7. The germline V gene encodes CDR1 SQVTM and CDR2 ANQGSEA. The CDR3 extends over 14 amino acids. The CDR3 bases are TGCAGCGTGGACAGGGGGCTCGGATTCAATGAGCAGTTCTTC. Translated: CSVDRGLGFNEQFF.

V and J are TRBV2 and TRBJ1-1; no clear D. CDR3 length equals 12 residues. Per the germline V gene, CDR1 is SNHLY and CDR2 is FYNNEI. V lost 1 base to trimming and J lost 6 bases, with 6 bases between them. CDR3: CASSEVGPEAFF. CDR3 nucleotide sequence: TGTGCCAGCAGTGAAGTAGGGCCTGAAGCTTTCTTT.

The chain joins TRBV7-3 to TRBJ2-5, with TRBD2 matching 10 bases. With V trimmed by 6 bases and J by 3 bases, 4 bases remained unmatched. CDR3 length: 14 residues. Germline CDR1 SGHTA, CDR2 FQGTGA. The CDR3 spells CASSRGLAEETQYF. The CDR3 DNA follows: TGTGCCAGCAGTCGTGGACTAGCGGAAGAGACCCAGTACTTC.

The chain links TRBV5-1 to TRBJ2-7, with TRBD2 as a possible D gene (6 bases). This CDR3 contains 14 residues. The germline V gene has CDR1 SGHRS and CDR2 YFSETQ. V was pared by 2 bases and J by 1 base, with 10 bases between. The CDR3 DNA reads as TGCGCCAGCAGCTTAGCTAGCGTATCCTACGAGCAGTACTTC. It is translated as CASSLASVSYEQYF.

The chain links TRBV10-3 to TRBJ2-3, with TRBD1 matching 11 bases. From germline, CDR1 is ENHRY and CDR2 SYGVKD. J gave up 5 bases and V 7 bases, and 8 bases lay outside the gene matches. The CDR3 runs 15 residues. CDR3 DNA sequence: TGTGCCATCACCTCCGGGACAGGGGGGGGAGATACGCAGTATTTT. Protein product: CAITSGTGGGDTQYF.

The chain has TRBV28 and TRBJ2-7; D unclear. The CDR3 sequence is 11 residues long. The V end lost 11 bases, the J end lost 1 base, and 9 bases lay between the germline ends. Germline V gives CDR1 MDHEN, CDR2 SYDVKM. The CDR3 coding sequence is TGTGCCTGCACCGGATCCTACGAGCAGTACTTC. It specifies CACTGSYEQYF. Using reference TRBV28 and TRBJ2-7 for the parts outside the CDR3, the full variable domain is DVKVTQSSRYLVKRTGEKVFLECVQDMDHENMFWYRQDPGLGLRLIYFSYDVKMKEKGDIPEGYSVSREKKERFSLILESASTNQTSMYLCACTGSYEQYFGPGTRLTVT.

The chain joins TRBV2 to TRBJ2-7; the D gene is possibly TRBD1 (5 bases). This CDR3 has 12 amino acids. Germline values: CDR1 SNHLY, CDR2 FYNNEI. V lost 5 bases to trimming and J lost 3 bases, with 8 bases between them. DNA of the CDR3: TGTGCCAGCAGTTCTCAGGGCTACGAGCAGTACTTC. This sequence encodes CASSSQGYEQYF.

The chain joins TRBV5-1 to TRBJ2-6, with D unclear. The CDR3 totals 15 residues. Germline CDR1 reads SGHRS; CDR2 reads YFSETQ. The germline V and J ends were trimmed by 0 bases and 0 bases, with 4 bases remaining between them. CDR3 loop: CASSLDRSGANVLTF. The CDR3 nucleotides are TGCGCCAGCAGCTTGGACCGCTCTGGGGCCAACGTCCTGACTTTC.